The T cell receptor beta chain under discussion was sequenced for a study of T cells in Graves' hyperthyroidism and ophthalmopathy. TCR beta CDR3 regions were amplified from RNA. First-round RT-PCR targeting the TCR CDR3 was performed with the HTBI primer set. TCRdb reprocessed the multiplex PCR reads with MiXCR, giving one entry per CDR3 protein. Of under 550,000 distinct CDR3 sequences detected, roughly 15% appear once; the ten largest clones hold around 5.3%. General study findings and limits: Ophthalmopathy was told apart from stable hyperthyroidism by a 13 V-J model.

This clonotype occurred many times. Its antigen is as yet unknown. PBMCs came from more than 8.5 ml fresh peripheral blood. What was sequenced was blood. This receptor was identified in a woman under 30 with Graves' hyperthyroidism.

CDR3 residues: CASSPGTGGAMRTGELFF. CDR3 nucleotides: TGCGCCAGCAGCCCGGGGACAGGGGGCGCGATGCGCACCGGGGAGCTGTTTTTT. The chain combines TRBV5-1 with TRBJ2-2; TRBD1 matches 12 bases. The CDR3 contains 18 residues. J gave up 4 bases and V 4 bases, and 11 bases lay outside the gene matches. Germline CDR1 SGHRS, CDR2 YFSETQ. Complete variable domain (other parts from reference TRBV5-1 and TRBJ2-2): KAGVTQTPRYLIKTRGQQVTLSCSPISGHRSVSWYQQTPGQGLQFLFEYFSETQRNKGNFPGRFSGRQFSNSRSEMNVSTLELGDSALYLCASSPGTGGAMRTGELFFGEGSRLTVL.